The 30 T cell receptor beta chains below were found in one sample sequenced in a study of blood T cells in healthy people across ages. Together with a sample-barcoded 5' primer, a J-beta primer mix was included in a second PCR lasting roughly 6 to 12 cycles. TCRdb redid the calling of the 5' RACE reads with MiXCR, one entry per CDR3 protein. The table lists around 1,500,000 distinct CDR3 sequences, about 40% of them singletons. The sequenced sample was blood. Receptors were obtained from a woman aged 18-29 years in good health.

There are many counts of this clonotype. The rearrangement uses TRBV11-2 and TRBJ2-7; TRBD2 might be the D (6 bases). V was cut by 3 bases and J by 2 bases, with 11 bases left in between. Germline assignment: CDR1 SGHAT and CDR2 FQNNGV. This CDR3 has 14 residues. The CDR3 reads CASSLAGLAYEQYF. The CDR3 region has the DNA TGTGCCAGCAGCTTGGCGGGGTTAGCCTACGAGCAGTACTTC.

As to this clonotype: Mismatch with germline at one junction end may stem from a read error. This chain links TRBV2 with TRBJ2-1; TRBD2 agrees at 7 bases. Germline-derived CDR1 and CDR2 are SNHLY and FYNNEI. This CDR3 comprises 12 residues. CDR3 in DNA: TGCGGGGTCCAGCGGGGCTACAATGAGCAGTTCTTC. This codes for CGVQRGYNEQFF.

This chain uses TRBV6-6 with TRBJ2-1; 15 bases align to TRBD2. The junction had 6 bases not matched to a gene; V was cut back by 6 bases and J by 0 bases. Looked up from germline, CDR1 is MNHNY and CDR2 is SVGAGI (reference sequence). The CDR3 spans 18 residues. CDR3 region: CASRGTSGRWSSYNEQFF. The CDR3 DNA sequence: TGTGCCAGCAGGGGGACTAGCGGGAGGTGGAGCTCCTACAATGAGCAGTTCTTC.

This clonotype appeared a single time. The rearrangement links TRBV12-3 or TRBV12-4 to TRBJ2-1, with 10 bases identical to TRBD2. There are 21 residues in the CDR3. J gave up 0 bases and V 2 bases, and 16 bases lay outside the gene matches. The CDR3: CASSLRGFRLAGEGSYNEQFF. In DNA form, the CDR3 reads TGTGCCAGCAGTTTACGAGGTTTTCGGCTAGCGGGGGAGGGCTCCTACAATGAGCAGTTCTTC.

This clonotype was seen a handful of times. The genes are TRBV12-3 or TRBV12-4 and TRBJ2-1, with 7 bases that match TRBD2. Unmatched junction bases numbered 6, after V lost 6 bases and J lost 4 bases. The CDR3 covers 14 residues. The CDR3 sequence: CASSPLGGYNEQFF. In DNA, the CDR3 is TGTGCCAGCAGCCCCCTGGGAGGGTACAATGAGCAGTTCTTC.

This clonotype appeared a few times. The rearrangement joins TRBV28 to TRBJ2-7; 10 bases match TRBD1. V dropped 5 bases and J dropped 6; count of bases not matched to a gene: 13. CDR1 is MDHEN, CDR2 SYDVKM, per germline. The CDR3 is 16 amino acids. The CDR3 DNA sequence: TGTGCCAGCAGTGATACGGGGACAGGGGCGTTCGGCGAGCAGTACTTC. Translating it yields CASSDTGTGAFGEQYF.

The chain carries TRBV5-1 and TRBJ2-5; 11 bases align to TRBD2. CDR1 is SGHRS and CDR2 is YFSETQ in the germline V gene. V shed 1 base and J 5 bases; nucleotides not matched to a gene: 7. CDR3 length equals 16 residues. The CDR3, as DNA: TGCGCCAGCAGCTTGACTAGCGGGGGCCAGATCGAGACCCAGTACTTC. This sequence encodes CASSLTSGGQIETQYF.

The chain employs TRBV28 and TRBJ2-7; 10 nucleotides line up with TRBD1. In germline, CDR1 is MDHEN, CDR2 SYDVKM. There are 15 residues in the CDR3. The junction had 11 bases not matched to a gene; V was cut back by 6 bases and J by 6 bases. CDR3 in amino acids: CASRGPGQGITEQYF. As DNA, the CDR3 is TGTGCCAGCAGAGGGCCGGGACAGGGGATTACCGAGCAGTACTTC.

This chain's CDR3 is CASTVQGQGTDTQYF. The DNA of the CDR3 is TGTGCCAGCACTGTGCAGGGACAGGGCACAGATACGCAGTATTTT. This chain uses TRBV28 with TRBJ2-3; 8 nucleotides align to TRBD1. This CDR3 has 15 amino acids. V shed 7 bases, J shed 1 base, and the junction held 7 bases outside the gene matches. The V gene's germline CDR1 is MDHEN and CDR2 SYDVKM.

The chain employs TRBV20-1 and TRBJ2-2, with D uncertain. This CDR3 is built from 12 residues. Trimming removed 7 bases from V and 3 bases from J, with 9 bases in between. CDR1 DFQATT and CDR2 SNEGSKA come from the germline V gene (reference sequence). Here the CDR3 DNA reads TGCAGTGTAACCAAACACACCGGGGAGCTGTTTTTT. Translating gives CSVTKHTGELFF.

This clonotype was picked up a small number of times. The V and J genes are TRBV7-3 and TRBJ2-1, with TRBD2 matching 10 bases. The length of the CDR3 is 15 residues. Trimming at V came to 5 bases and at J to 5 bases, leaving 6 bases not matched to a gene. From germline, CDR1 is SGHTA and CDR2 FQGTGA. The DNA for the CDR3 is TGTGCCAGCAGCATTAGCGGGGGGAAGCACAATGAGCAGTTCTTC. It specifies CASSISGGKHNEQFF.

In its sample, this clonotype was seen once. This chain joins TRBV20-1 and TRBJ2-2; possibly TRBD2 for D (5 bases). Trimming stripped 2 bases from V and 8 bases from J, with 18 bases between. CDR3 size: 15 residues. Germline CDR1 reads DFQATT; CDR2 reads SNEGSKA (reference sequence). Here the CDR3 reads CSARPRLAPRGELFF. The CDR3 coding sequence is TGCAGTGCTAGACCACGCCTAGCCCCCAGGGGGGAGCTGTTTTTT.

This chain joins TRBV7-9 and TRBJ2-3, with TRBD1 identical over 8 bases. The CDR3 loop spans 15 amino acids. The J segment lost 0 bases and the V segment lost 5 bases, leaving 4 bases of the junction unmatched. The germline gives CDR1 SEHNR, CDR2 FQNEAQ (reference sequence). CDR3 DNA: TGTGCCAGCAGCGACAGGGGTTCTAGCACAGATACGCAGTATTTT. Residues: CASSDRGSSTDTQYF.

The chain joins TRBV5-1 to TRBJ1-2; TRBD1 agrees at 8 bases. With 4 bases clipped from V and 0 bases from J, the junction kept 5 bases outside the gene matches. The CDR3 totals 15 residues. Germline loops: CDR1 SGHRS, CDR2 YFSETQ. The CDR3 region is CASSNEQGANYGYTF. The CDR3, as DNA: TGCGCCAGCAGCAATGAACAGGGGGCTAACTATGGCTACACCTTC.

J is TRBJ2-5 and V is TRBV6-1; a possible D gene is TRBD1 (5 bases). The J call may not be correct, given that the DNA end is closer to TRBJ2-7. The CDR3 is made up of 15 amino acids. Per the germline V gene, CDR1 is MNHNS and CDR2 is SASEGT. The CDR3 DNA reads TGTGCCAGCAGTGTACCTCCGACAGATGACTACGAGCAGTACTTC. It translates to CASSVPPTDDYEQYF.

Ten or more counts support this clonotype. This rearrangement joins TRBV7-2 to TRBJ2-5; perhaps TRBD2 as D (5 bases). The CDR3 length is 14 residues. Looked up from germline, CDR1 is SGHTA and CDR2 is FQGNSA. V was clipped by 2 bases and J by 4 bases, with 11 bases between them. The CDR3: CASSLLERGETQYF. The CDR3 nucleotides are TGTGCCAGCAGCTTACTAGAACGGGGAGAGACCCAGTACTTC.

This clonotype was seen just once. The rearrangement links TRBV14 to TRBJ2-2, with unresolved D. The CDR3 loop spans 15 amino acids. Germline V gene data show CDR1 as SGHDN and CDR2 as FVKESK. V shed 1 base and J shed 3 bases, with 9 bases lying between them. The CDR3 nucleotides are TGTGCCAGCAGCCAAGGGTTGGGGTACACCGGGGAGCTGTTTTTT. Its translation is CASSQGLGYTGELFF.

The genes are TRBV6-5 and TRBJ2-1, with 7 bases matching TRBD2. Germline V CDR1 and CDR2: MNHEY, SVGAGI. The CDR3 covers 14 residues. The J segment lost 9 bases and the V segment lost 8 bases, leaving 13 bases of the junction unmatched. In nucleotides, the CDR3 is TGTGCCAGCGCTGGGAATGCGGGAGCAGGTGAGCAGTTCTTC. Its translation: CASAGNAGAGEQFF.

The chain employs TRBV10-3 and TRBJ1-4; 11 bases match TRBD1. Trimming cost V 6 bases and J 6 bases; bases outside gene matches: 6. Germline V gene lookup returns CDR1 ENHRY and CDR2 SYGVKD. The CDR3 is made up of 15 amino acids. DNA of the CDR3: TGTGCCATCAGCCCGGGACAGGGGGTGGATGAAAAACTGTTTTTT. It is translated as CAISPGQGVDEKLFF.

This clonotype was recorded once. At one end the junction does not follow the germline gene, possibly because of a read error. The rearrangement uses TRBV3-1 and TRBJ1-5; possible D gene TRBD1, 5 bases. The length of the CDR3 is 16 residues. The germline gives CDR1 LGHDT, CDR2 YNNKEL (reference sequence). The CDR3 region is CASSQAGGGGNQPRHF. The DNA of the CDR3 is TGTGCCAGCAGCCAGGCCGGGGGAGGTGGCAATCAGCCCCGGCATTTT.

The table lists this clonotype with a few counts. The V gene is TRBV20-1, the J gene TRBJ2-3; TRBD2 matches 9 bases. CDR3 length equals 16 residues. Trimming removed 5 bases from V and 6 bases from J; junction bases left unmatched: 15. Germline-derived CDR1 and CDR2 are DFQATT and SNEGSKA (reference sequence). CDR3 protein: CSAVKLAGVGVDTQYF. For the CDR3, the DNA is TGCAGTGCTGTAAAATTAGCGGGAGTTGGCGTCGATACGCAGTATTTT.

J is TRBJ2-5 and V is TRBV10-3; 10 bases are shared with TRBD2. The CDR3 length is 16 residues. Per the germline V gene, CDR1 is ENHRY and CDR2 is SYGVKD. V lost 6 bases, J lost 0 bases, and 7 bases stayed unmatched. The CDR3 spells CAISTSGKEYQETQYF. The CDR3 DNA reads TGTGCCATCAGCACTAGCGGGAAAGAGTACCAAGAGACCCAGTACTTC.

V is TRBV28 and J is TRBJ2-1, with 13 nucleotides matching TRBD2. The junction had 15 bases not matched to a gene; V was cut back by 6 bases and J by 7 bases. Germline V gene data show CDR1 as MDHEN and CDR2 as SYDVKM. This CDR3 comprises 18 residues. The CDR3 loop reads CASSPPPWTSGGRNEQFF. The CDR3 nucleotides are TGTGCCAGCAGCCCCCCACCATGGACTAGCGGGGGCAGGAATGAGCAGTTCTTC.

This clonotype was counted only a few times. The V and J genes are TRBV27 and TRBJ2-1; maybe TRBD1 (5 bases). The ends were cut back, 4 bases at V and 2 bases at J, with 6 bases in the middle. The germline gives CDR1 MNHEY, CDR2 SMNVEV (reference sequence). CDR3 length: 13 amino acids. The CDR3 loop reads CASSSDTYNEQFF. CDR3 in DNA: TGTGCCAGCAGTTCGGACACCTACAATGAGCAGTTCTTC.

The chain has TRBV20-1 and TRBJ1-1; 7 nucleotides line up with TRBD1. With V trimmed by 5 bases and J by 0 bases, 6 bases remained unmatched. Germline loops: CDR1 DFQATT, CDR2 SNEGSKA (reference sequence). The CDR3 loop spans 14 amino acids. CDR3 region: CSAFQGGVNTEAFF. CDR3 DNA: TGCAGTGCTTTCCAGGGGGGAGTGAACACTGAAGCTTTCTTT.

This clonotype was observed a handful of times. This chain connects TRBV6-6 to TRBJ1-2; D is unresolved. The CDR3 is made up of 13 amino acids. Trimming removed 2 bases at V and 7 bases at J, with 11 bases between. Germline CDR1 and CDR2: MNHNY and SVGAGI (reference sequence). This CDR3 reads CASSYLSYVGYTF. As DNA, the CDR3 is TGTGCCAGCAGTTACCTTTCCTACGTTGGCTACACCTTC.

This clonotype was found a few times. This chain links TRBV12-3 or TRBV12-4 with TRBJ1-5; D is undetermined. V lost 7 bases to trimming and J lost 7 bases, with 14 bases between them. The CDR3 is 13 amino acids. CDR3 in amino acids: CASTGVGGQPQHF. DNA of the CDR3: TGTGCCAGCACCGGGGTAGGAGGGCAGCCCCAGCATTTT.

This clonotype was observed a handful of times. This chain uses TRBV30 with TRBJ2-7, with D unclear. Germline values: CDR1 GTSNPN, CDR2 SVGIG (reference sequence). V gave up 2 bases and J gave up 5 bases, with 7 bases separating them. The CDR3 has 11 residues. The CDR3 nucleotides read TGTGCCTGGAGTCGAGGTCACGAGCAGTACTTC. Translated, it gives CAWSRGHEQYF. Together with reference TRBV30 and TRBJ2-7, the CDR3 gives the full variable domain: SQTIHQWPATLVQPVGSPLSLECTVEGTSNPNLYWYRQAAGRGLQLLFYSVGIGQISSEVPQNLSASRPQDRQFILSSKKLLLSDSGFYLCAWSRGHEQYFGPGTRLTVT.

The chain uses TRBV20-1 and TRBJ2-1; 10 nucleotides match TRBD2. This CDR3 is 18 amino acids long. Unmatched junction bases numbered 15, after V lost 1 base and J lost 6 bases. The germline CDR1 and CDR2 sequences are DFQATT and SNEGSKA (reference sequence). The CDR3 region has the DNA TGCAGTGCTAGAGGCCCAACTCCACTAGCGGGAAGGGTCAATGAGCAGTTCTTC. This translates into CSARGPTPLAGRVNEQFF.

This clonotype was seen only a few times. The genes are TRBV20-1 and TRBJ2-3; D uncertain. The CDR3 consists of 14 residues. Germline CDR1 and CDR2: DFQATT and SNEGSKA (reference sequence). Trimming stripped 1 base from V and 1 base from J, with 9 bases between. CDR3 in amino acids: CSARGDGRTDTQYF. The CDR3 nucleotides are TGCAGTGCTAGAGGAGACGGACGCACAGATACGCAGTATTTT.